This T cell receptor beta chain was found in a study of cytomegalovirus exposure and HLA in healthy donors (dated by TCRdb to about 2017). About the study as a whole: According to an earlier analysis of several hundred of the donors, about 190 million T cells yielded some 110 million unique TCR beta sequences and 250 to 350 Gb of sequence data. A later analysis re-examined previously published TCR beta repertoires from 600 to 700 donors and added high-resolution HLA genotyping to investigate patterns of TCR occurrence. A handful of DR-DQ haplotypes were handled as single units for association and clustering because linkage in the cohort was strong. An early release that covered around 590 HLA-typed donors contained about 300 gigabases of sequencing data and about 84 million unique TCR sequences. All discovery cohort repertoires had been generated on a single sequencing platform. Donor age, sex, ethnicity and CMV serostatus were compiled alongside the repertoire data. Among the roughly 410 genotyped donors, approximately 81% belonged to the genetic ancestry cluster associated with self-reported Caucasian donors. High-throughput TCR immunosequencing, statistical association of individual TCRs with disease status, and machine learning were combined to predict cytomegalovirus infection status. Genome-wide SNP genotypes for about 60% of the 666 donors were used in a later genetic analysis, which treated that subset as a discovery cohort. In the later analysis, no new phenotypic data were used to find candidate immune exposures; instead, reliance was placed on TCR beta sequences and their occurrence across donors. The study profiled the T cell repertoires of about 640 subjects by immunosequencing and related them to cytomegalovirus serostatus. Besides the first cohort of roughly 700 subjects, a separate validation cohort made up of roughly 120 different subjects was used. The study was designed to test whether signatures of past pathogen exposure could be identified by cataloging public T cell receptors. Class I and class II HLA loci were covered by the typing at four-digit resolution. Among 300 to 500 genotyped donors of the cohort, an average of roughly 230,000 unique TCR beta nucleotide sequences was sequenced per donor, of which roughly 17% were non-productive. An earlier analysis of several hundred of the donors applied high-throughput TCR beta sequencing to assess whether each TCR beta V gene segment acted as functional or pseudogenic. The number of typed donors differed by locus: roughly 620-630 for A, B, C, DRB1 and DQB1; 522 for DQA1; 600 to 610 for DPA1; and roughly 470 for DPB1. The study at large found these results: Roughly uniform sequencing depth across donors was assumed in presence/absence analyses, although this assumption may not hold. A further reported finding was that TCR beta sequences accurately predicted the HLA-A and HLA-B alleles for most subjects in the first cohort. In an earlier analysis of around 600 of the donors, most TCR beta V segments were observed in productive rearrangements about 90% or about 30% of the time, broadly matching IMGT annotations. A later analysis found that most CMV-associated TCR beta chains appeared HLA-restricted, with HLA associations seemingly driven largely by CMV exposure. It was suggested by the authors that the approach could potentially be generalized to other disease states and immunological phenotypes. In vitro tests confirmed that a few of the cytomegalovirus-associated TCR beta chains recognize cytomegalovirus antigens. This cohort had only TCR beta chains sequenced, and the lack of alpha or paired-chain data limited which features could be detected. According to a later analysis, TCR association rates differed among HLA loci, with DRB1 alleles showing the most associated TCRs and HLA-C alleles showing the fewest. The classifier was reported to diagnose cytomegalovirus status with high specificity and sensitivity in both the original cohort and the validation cohort. Some IMGT-functional V segments, including TRBV6-2 and TRBV6-3, could not be told apart with the 87-base-pair reads, so those segments were excluded. Compared with equally common non-associated chains, HLA-associated TCR beta chains in a later analysis were more clonally expanded and had lower generation probabilities. A later genetic analysis reported fewer N-insertions in productive TCRs among donors in an Asian-associated ancestry cluster than the roughly 620-donor mean. A total of some 180 TCR beta chains were listed by the study as associated with cytomegalovirus. Correlated functional status among segregating V segments might be attributable to linkage disequilibrium, but an unknown experimental factor could not be ruled out. Several of the top co-occurrence clusters appeared to be linked to parvovirus B19, influenza, CMV and Epstein-Barr virus, according to a later analysis. At a false discovery rate of 0.05, a later analysis linked 16,951 TCR beta sequences to specific HLA alleles. When HLA alleles, especially DR and DQ, strongly co-occurred, TCR associations were difficult to assign to individual alleles. V-gene and J-gene trimming of TCR beta chains was associated with a missense DCLRE1C variant in a later genetic analysis, and the association was replicated in an independent cohort. The sequencing pipeline was judged likely to have produced a cluster of highly shared sequence variants as a technical artifact. Because HLA typing was missing for some donors at each locus, association tests included only the typed subset. Because counts were too low, about 15 rarely observed V segments, including chromosome 9 orphons, were left out of the earlier analysis of about 620 of the donors. Immune exposure information for the cohort was limited to CMV serostatus. While some public TCRs were present in many individuals, most TCR sequences turned up only very rarely across donors.

The cohort comprised around 700 healthy bone marrow donors. Cohort members were all nominally healthy when sampled, although unrecorded immune exposures were likely present. CMV serostatus was positive for almost 300 and negative for about 50% of the roughly 700 cohort members, and was not recorded for this donor. A peripheral blood sample was provided by each donor, and peripheral blood mononuclear cells were used for TCR beta sequencing. Genomic DNA extraction from the blood cell samples was performed with the Qiagen DNeasy Blood Extraction Kit. From its cysteine to its phenylalanine, the CDR3 spans 15 amino acids. Of all the DNA, just the CDR3 is kept, 45 bases in frame from base 1. V lost 4 bases and J lost 0 bases; the stretch between them is 10 bases long. For CDR1 and CDR2, the germline V gene (reference sequence) lists MNHEY and SMNVEV. Points on this clone: What antigen it recognizes has not been identified. No clone much larger than this one lies a single base away; base qualities are absent.

Library construction relied on the immunoSEQ multiplex PCR assay. The multiplex PCR relied on a mix of 60 forward primers for TCR Vbeta segments and 13 reverse primers for TCR Jbeta segments. A multiplex PCR assay on genomic DNA amplified the CDR3 region of rearranged TCR beta genes. Amplified TCR beta libraries were sequenced as 87-base-pair reads on the Illumina HiSeq System. Per the original workflow: A later analysis tallied 75 million to 85 million unique TCR beta chains across the 666 repertoires, and about 10 million of those chains were shared by two or more donors. To remove PCR and sequencing errors, raw reads were error-corrected and collapsed into unique sequences using a nearest-neighbor algorithm that merged closely related sequences. To assign V, D and J gene segments, CDR3 sequences were aligned to IMGT reference sequences. For a sequence to be retained, a match of at least six nucleotides to both a V gene segment and a J gene segment was required. A rearrangement was called productive if the CDR3 had no stop codons and remained in frame with V and J, and every other rearrangement was called non-productive. CDR3 was defined according to IMGT convention as the region running from the second conserved V-encoded cysteine to the conserved J-encoded phenylalanine. Sequences without an unambiguous match to a single V gene segment were excluded from the earlier analysis of about 600 of the donors. In an earlier analysis of a few hundred of the donors, a V segment was called functional when productive rearrangements were above 56.7%, and segregating when the standard deviation between donors exceeded 5%. A statistical classification framework was developed to diagnose cytomegalovirus status using the catalog of TCR beta chain sequences. A later analysis assigned V and J genes by comparing TCR nucleotide sequences with IMGT/GENE-DB human TR gene sequences. The TCRdist pipeline was used in a later analysis to assign CDR3 sequences and most-parsimonious VDJ recombination scenarios. In a later analysis, each TCR beta chain was defined by its CDR3 amino acid sequence together with its V-gene family, and reads lacking a unique V-gene family were excluded. A later analysis removed several hundred highly shared, low-generation-probability nucleotide sequences to deal with suspected cross-contamination and a sequencing artifact. For each public chain, a later analysis derived a clonal expansion index from normalized ranks of inferred template counts within each repertoire. A later analysis computed generation probabilities with a VDJ recombination model fitted to out-of-frame rearrangements, and checked the results against IGoR. In a later analysis, hypergeometric tests were used to score TCR-TCR, TCR-HLA and TCR-CMV co-occurrence, with a repertoire-size bias correction applied to TCR pairs. A later analysis estimated false discovery rates by permuting HLA or CMV assignments 20 times. In a later analysis, co-occurring TCRs were grouped with DBSCAN, and TCRdist sequence similarity was added when clustering was performed within HLA-allele-positive subsets. For co-occurrence clustering, repertoires with fewer than 30,000 or more than 120,000 public chains were excluded, along with roughly 5 repertoires with anomalous nucleotide sharing. The table comes from immuneACCESS by way of TCRdb, which keeps in-frame sequences with V and J called. Part of the clones is missing from these tables; in studies checked, under half for an unresolved V gene and the rest for unknown reasons. V and J calls plus clone size are reproduced from that table; the DNA served to infer D and trimming. In this sample the table shows under 75,000 clones, 74% of which occur a single time. The biggest ten clones account for about 10% of the sample.

This chain joins TRBV27 to TRBJ2-1, with TRBD1 perhaps the D gene, on 5 matching bases. This receptor was taken from a human donor in good health. The source material was PBMCs. The CDR3 here reads CASSSTGFSYNEQFF. The DNA is as follows: TGTGCCAGCAGTTCAACAGGCTTCTCCTACAATGAGCAGTTCTTC.